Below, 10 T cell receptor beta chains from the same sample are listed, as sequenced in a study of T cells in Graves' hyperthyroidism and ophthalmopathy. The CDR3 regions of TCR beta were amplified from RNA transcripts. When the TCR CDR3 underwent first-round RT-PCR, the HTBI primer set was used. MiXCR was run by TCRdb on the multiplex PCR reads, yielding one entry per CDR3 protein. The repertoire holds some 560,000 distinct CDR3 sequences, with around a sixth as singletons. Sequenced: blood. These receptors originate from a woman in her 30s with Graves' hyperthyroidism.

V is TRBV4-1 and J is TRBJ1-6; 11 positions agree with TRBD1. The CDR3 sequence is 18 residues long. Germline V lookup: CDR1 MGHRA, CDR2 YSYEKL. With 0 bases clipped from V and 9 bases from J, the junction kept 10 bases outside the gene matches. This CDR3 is CASSQDQRGTGGFSPLHF. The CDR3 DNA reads TGCGCCAGCAGCCAAGATCAGAGGGGGACAGGGGGGTTTTCACCCCTCCACTTT.

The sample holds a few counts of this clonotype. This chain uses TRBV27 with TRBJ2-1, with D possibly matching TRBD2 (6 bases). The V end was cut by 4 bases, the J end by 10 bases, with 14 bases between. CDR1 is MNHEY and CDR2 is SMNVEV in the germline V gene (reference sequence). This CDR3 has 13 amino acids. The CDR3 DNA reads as TGTGCCAGCAGTTCCCTCCTCCTAGCGGAGCAGTTCTTC. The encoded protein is CASSSLLLAEQFF.

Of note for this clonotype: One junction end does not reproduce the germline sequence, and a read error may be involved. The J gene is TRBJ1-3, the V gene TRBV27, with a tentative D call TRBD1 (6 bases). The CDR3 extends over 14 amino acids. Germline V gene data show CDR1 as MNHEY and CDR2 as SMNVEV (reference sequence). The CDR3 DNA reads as TGTGCCAGCATCGAGACGGGGGCGGGAAACACCGTATATTTT. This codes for CASIETGAGNTVYF.

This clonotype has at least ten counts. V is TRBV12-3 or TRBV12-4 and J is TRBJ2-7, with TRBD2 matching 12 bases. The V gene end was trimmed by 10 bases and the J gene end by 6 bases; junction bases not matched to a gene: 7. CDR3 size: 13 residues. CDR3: CATQTSGSTEQYF. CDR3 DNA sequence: TGTGCCACTCAGACTAGCGGGAGTACCGAGCAGTACTTC.

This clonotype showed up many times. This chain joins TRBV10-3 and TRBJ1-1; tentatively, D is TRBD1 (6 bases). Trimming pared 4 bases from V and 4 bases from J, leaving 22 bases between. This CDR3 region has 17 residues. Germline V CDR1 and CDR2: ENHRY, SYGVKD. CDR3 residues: CAISGRGQYSRITEAFF. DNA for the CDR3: TGTGCCATCAGTGGGCGGGGGCAATACAGTAGGATCACTGAAGCTTTCTTT.

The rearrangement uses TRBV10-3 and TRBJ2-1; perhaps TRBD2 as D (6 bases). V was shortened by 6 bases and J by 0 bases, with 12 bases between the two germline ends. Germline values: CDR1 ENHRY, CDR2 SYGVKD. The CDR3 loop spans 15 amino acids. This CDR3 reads CAIRVAVNSYNEQFF. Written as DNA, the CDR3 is TGTGCCATCAGAGTAGCGGTTAACTCCTACAATGAGCAGTTCTTC.

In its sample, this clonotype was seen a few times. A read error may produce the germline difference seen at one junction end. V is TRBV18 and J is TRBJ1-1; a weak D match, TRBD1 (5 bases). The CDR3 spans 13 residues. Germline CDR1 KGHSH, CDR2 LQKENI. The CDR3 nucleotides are TGTGCCATCTCACAAGACAGAGACACTGAAGCTTTCTTT. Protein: CAISQDRDTEAFF.

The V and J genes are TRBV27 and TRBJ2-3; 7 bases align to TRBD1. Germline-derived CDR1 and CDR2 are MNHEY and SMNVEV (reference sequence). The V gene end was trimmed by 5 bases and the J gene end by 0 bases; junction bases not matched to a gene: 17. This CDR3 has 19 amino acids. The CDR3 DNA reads TGTGCCAGCAGTCCACAGGGGAATCCCTCCCTCCGTAGCACAGATACGCAGTATTTT. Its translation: CASSPQGNPSLRSTDTQYF.

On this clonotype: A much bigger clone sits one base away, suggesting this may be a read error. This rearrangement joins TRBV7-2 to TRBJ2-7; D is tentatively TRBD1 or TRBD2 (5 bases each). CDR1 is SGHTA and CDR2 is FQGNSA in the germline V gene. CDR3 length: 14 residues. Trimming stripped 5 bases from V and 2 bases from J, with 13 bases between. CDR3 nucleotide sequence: TGTGCCAGCAGCCTCTTGGGGGAAACCTACGAGCAGTACTTC. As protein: CASSLLGETYEQYF.

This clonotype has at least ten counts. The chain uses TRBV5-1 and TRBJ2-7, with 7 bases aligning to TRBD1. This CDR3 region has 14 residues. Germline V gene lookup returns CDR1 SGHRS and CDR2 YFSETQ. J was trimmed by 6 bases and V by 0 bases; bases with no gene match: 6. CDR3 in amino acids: CASSLVQQGREQYF. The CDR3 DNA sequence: TGCGCCAGCAGCTTGGTTCAACAGGGGCGCGAGCAGTACTTC.